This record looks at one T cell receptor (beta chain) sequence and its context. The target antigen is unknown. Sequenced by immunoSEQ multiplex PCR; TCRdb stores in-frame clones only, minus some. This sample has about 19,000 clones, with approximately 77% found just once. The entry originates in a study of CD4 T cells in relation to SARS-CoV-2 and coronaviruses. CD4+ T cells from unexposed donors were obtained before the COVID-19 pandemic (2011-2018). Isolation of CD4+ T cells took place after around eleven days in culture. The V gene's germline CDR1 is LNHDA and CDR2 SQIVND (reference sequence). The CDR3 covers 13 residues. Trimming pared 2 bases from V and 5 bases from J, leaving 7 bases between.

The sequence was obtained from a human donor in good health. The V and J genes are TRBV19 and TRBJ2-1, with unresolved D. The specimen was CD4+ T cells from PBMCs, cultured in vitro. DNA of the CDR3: TGTGCCAGTAGTATAACGGTTGACAATGAGCAGTTCTTC. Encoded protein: CASSITVDNEQFF. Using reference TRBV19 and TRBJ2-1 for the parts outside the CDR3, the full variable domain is DGGITQSPKYLFRKEGQNVTLSCEQNLNHDAMYWYRQDPGQGLRLIYYSQIVNDFQKGDIAEGYSVSREKKESFPLTVTSAQKNPTAFYLCASSITVDNEQFFGPGTRLTVL.